The 15 T cell receptor beta chains below come from one sample, sequenced in a study of blood T cell repertoires in COVID-19. Clones were read by immunoSEQ multiplex PCR, and TCRdb kept only the in-frame ones, dropping some. The sample comprises approximately 260,000 clones, over 75% of which are singletons, and over 8.5% rests with the top ten. Sequencing was done on a sample of peripheral blood. These receptors all stem from a human donor in a cohort sampled during active COVID-19.

The chain joins TRBV7-8 to TRBJ2-2; tentatively, D is TRBD2 (6 bases). V was shortened by 5 bases and J by 3 bases, with 16 bases between the two germline ends. The CDR3 length is 16 residues. Looked up from germline, CDR1 is SGHVS and CDR2 is FQNEAQ. The CDR3: CASSPPGLRDTGELFF. The CDR3 DNA follows: TGTGCCAGCAGCCCCCCGGGACTTCGGGACACCGGGGAGCTGTTTTTT.

The genes are TRBV6-5 and TRBJ2-7; tentative D call: TRBD1 (6 bases). V shed 6 bases and J shed 4 bases, with 16 bases lying between them. CDR1 is MNHEY, CDR2 SVGAGI, per germline. The CDR3 consists of 14 residues. The CDR3 nucleotides are TGTGCCAGCAGCGACACCTTACAGGGTTACGAGCAGTACTTC. Its protein product is CASSDTLQGYEQYF.

This clone was observed a single time. The chain is built from TRBV7-9 and TRBJ1-1; 7 bases map to TRBD1. CDR1 SEHNR and CDR2 FQNEAQ come from the germline V gene (reference sequence). V gave up 2 bases and J gave up 5 bases; unmatched junction bases: 11. The CDR3 spans 16 residues. This chain's CDR3 is CASSLLGQSLRTEAFF. The CDR3 DNA follows: TGTGCCAGCAGCTTATTGGGACAGTCGTTGCGGACTGAAGCTTTCTTT. Looking up the rest from reference TRBV7-9 and TRBJ1-1 gives the full variable domain: DTGVSQNPRHKITKRGQNVTFRCDPISEHNRLYWYRQTLGQGPEFLTYFQNEAQLEKSRLLSDRFSAERPKGSFSTLEIQRTEQGDSAMYLCASSLLGQSLRTEAFFGQGTRLTVV.

V gene TRBV28 combines with J gene TRBJ1-1; a weak D match, TRBD1 (6 bases). V dropped 5 bases and J dropped 5 bases, with 18 bases sitting between them. This CDR3 comprises 15 residues. Germline CDR1 is MDHEN and CDR2 is SYDVKM. The DNA for the CDR3 is TGTGCCAGCAGTCGTAACAGGGTCAAGAGGACTGAAGCTTTCTTT. This encodes CASSRNRVKRTEAFF.

This clone was seen just once. J is TRBJ2-3 and V is TRBV5-5; 7 positions agree with TRBD1. Germline V gene data show CDR1 as SGHKS and CDR2 as YYEKEE (reference sequence). The V and J ends lost 4 bases and 3 bases, in that order; junction bases with no gene match: 11. The CDR3 spans 16 residues. DNA of the CDR3: TGTGCCAGCAGCCTCGAGGGGGCCCGCCGAACAGATACGCAGTATTTT. The encoded protein is CASSLEGARRTDTQYF.

The chain has TRBV10-1 and TRBJ2-3, with 8 positions matching TRBD2. Germline V gene data show CDR1 as WNHNN and CDR2 as SYGVQD (reference sequence). V shed 3 bases and J 4 bases; nucleotides not matched to a gene: 3. The CDR3 contains 14 residues. As DNA, the CDR3 is TGCGCCAGCAGTGATGCGGGGGGCGCAGATACGCAGTATTTT. Protein product: CASSDAGGADTQYF.

The chain is built from TRBV12-3 or TRBV12-4 and TRBJ1-3; D is ambiguous. V lost 7 bases and J 4 bases, leaving 8 bases between the germline ends. CDR3 size: 12 residues. The chain's CDR3 is CASTLQGNTIYF. The CDR3, as DNA: TGTGCCAGCACCCTACAGGGAAACACCATATATTTT.

The rearrangement uses TRBV7-2 and TRBJ2-3; 9 bases agree with TRBD2. Per germline, CDR1 SGHTA and CDR2 FQGNSA. The V gene end was trimmed by 3 bases and the J gene end by 2 bases; junction bases not matched to a gene: 9. This CDR3 is built from 17 residues. The CDR3 loop reads CASSFPRGGRVTDTQYF. The CDR3 DNA is TGTGCCAGCAGCTTCCCGCGGGGGGGCCGCGTCACAGATACGCAGTATTTT. Looking up the rest from reference TRBV7-2 and TRBJ2-3 gives the full variable domain: GAGVSQSPSNKVTEKGKDVELRCDPISGHTALYWYRQSLGQGLEFLIYFQGNSAPDKSGLPSDRFSAERTGGSVSTLTIQRTQQEDSAVYLCASSFPRGGRVTDTQYFGPGTRLTVL.

The chain couples TRBV11-2 to TRBJ1-5; a possible D gene is TRBD1 (6 bases). Germline V CDR1 and CDR2: SGHAT, FQNNGV. The CDR3 length is 16 residues. V was cut by 5 bases and J by 5 bases, with 19 bases left in between. The CDR3 region has the DNA TGTGCCAGCAGCCCCCGGGGGGGGCTAGGCGATCAGCCCCAGCATTTT. It translates to CASSPRGGLGDQPQHF.

V gene TRBV20-1 combines with J gene TRBJ2-5; D not resolved. The CDR3 has 11 amino acids. V lost 2 bases to trimming and J lost 4 bases, with 5 bases between them. CDR1 DFQATT and CDR2 SNEGSKA come from the germline V gene (reference sequence). Here the CDR3 reads CSARTVETQYF. The DNA of the CDR3 is TGCAGTGCTAGAACGGTAGAGACCCAGTACTTC.

This clone has a handful of counts. Other DNA sequences in the sample encode the same CDR3. The chain is built from TRBV5-1 and TRBJ1-6, with 9 positions matching TRBD1. There are 14 residues in the CDR3. The V gene's germline CDR1 is SGHRS and CDR2 YFSETQ. After removal of 4 bases from V and 7 bases from J, the junction contained 3 bases not matched to a gene. This CDR3 is CASSLGQGNSPLHF. CDR3 sequence (DNA): TGCGCCAGCAGCCTCGGACAGGGGAATTCACCCCTCCACTTT.

The sample holds a few counts of this clone. CDR3 nucleotide sequence: TGTGCCAGCAGTTCGCATGCGGGTTTCGCAACTAATGAAAAACTGTTTTTT. Amino acids: CASSSHAGFATNEKLFF. The chain employs TRBV25-1 and TRBJ1-4; no clear D gene. CDR3 length: 17 residues. Trimming shortened V by 5 bases and J by 0 bases, and 16 bases separated the two germline ends. In germline, CDR1 is MGHDK, CDR2 SYGVNS. The whole variable domain, remainder taken from reference TRBV25-1 and TRBJ1-4, is EADIYQTPRYLVIGTGKKITLECSQTMGHDKMYWYQQDPGMELHLIHYSYGVNSTEKGDLSSESTVSRIRTEHFPLTLESARPSHTSQYLCASSSHAGFATNEKLFFGSGTQLSVL.

V gene TRBV4-1 combines with J gene TRBJ2-2; D is unclear. CDR3 length equals 14 residues. V lost 2 bases and J 6 bases, leaving 10 bases between the germline ends. From germline, CDR1 is MGHRA and CDR2 YSYEKL. In nucleotides, the CDR3 is TGCGCCAGCAGCCAAAGCATTTCCCCCGGGGAGCTGTTTTTT. Its translation: CASSQSISPGELFF.

The chain carries TRBV28 and TRBJ1-2; 12 bases match TRBD1. Germline V gene data show CDR1 as MDHEN and CDR2 as SYDVKM. The trim removed 6 bases at V and 9 bases at J, leaving 8 bases unmatched. This CDR3 is built from 14 residues. CDR3 DNA: TGTGCCAGCAGGTCAGGGACAGGGGGCTACAGCTACACCTTC. It translates to CASRSGTGGYSYTF.

This chain uses TRBV7-9 with TRBJ2-1, with TRBD1 matching over 7 bases. Germline lookup yields CDR1 SEHNR and CDR2 FQNEAQ (reference sequence). The CDR3 spans 16 residues. Trimming at V came to 5 bases and at J to 5 bases, leaving 12 bases not matched to a gene. CDR3 coding DNA: TGTGCCAGCAGCCCGCGGACAGGCAGAAGTAACAATGAGCAGTTCTTC. This sequence encodes CASSPRTGRSNNEQFF.